Listed below are T cell receptor beta chains from one sample, sequenced in a study of blood T cell repertoires in COVID-19. Clones were read by immunoSEQ multiplex PCR, and TCRdb kept only the in-frame ones, dropping some. The data show around 620,000 clones, approximately 90% seen once. Sample: peripheral blood. These receptors originate from a woman under 30 with acute or convalescent COVID-19. Both conserved end residues are part of each CDR3. Fields, in order: clone size, D gene, V gene, J gene, CDR3 length, CDR3 protein, CDR3 DNA. A D gene is named only where the DNA matches it firmly. Only some rows state a clone size, as once, few, many or a class for expanded clones.

NA	TRBD1	TRBV20-1	TRBJ1-1	14	CSASNPGTVTEAFF	TGCAGTGCTAGTAACCCCGGGACAGTAACTGAAGCTTTCTTT
NA	TRBD2	TRBV11-2	TRBJ2-2	15	CASSLDRGSPGELFF	TGTGCCAGCAGCTTAGATCGCGGGAGTCCCGGGGAGCTGTTTTTT
NA	NA	TRBV9	TRBJ2-3	18	CASSVESALLSSTDTQYF	TGTGCCAGCAGCGTAGAGTCTGCACTGCTATCTAGCACAGATACGCAGTATTTT
NA	TRBD2	TRBV6-2/TRBV6-3	TRBJ2-1	15	CASSYSSAGGPEQFF	TGTGCCAGCAGTTACTCGTCGGCGGGGGGGCCTGAGCAGTTCTTC
NA	NA	TRBV27	TRBJ1-5	15	CASSPSGGAGQPQHF	TGTGCCAGCAGCCCCTCTGGGGGGGCGGGTCAGCCCCAGCATTTT
once	NA	TRBV6-7	TRBJ1-5	16	CASSLGPGLSNQPQHF	TGTGCCAGCAGCTTAGGACCGGGACTTAGCAATCAGCCCCAGCATTTT
NA	NA	TRBV14	TRBJ1-6	15	CASSQERRASSPLHF	TGTGCCAGCAGCCAAGAAAGGAGGGCAAGTTCACCCCTCCACTTT
NA	NA	TRBV24-1	TRBJ2-1	14	CATTGAPEFNEQFF	TGTGCCACCACTGGGGCGCCCGAATTCAATGAGCAGTTCTTC
NA	TRBD1	TRBV18	TRBJ1-1	16	CASSPLAGGGKTEAFF	TGTGCCAGCTCACCGTTGGCAGGGGGCGGAAAAACTGAAGCTTTCTTT
NA	TRBD2	TRBV5-1	TRBJ2-1	17	CASSSGKAGLARNEQFF	TGCGCCAGCAGCTCCGGAAAAGCGGGACTAGCGCGGAATGAGCAGTTCTTC
NA	NA	TRBV2	TRBJ1-5	13	CASCGASNQPQHF	TGTGCCAGCTGTGGGGCTAGCAATCAGCCCCAGCATTTT
NA	NA	TRBV27	TRBJ1-5	14	CASSAGIGNQPQHF	TGTGCCAGCAGTGCCGGGATCGGCAATCAGCCCCAGCATTTT
NA	NA	TRBV6-5	TRBJ1-1	14	CASRPFRGNTEAFF	TGTGCCAGCAGACCCTTTAGGGGAAACACTGAAGCTTTCTTT
NA	NA	TRBV30	TRBJ1-2	13	CAWAPGTNYGYTF	TGTGCCTGGGCCCCAGGGACTAACTATGGCTACACCTTC
NA	NA	TRBV30	TRBJ1-1	12	CAWSGSFPEAFF	TGTGCCTGGAGTGGGAGCTTTCCTGAAGCTTTCTTT
NA	TRBD1	TRBV15	TRBJ1-2	14	CATSADRGNYGYTF	TGTGCCACCAGCGCTGACAGGGGTAACTATGGCTACACCTTC
NA	TRBD1	TRBV5-4	TRBJ1-1	16	CASSSGQTSMNTEAFF	TGTGCCAGCAGCTCGGGACAGACGTCCATGAACACTGAAGCTTTCTTT
NA	NA	TRBV9	TRBJ1-1	13	CASSIGPNTEAFF	TGTGCCAGCAGTATTGGCCCGAACACTGAAGCTTTCTTT
NA	TRBD1	TRBV29-1	TRBJ1-2	17	CSVEDWGTGEGIGGYTF	TGCAGCGTTGAAGATTGGGGGACAGGGGAAGGGATCGGTGGCTACACCTTC
NA	NA	TRBV20-1	TRBJ1-5	11	CSARNRHKWHF	TGCAGTGCTAGAAATCGACACAAATGGCATTTT
NA	TRBD1	TRBV5-1	TRBJ1-1	17	CASSLPGTGGVGTEAFF	TGCGCCAGCAGCTTACCCGGGACAGGGGGCGTTGGCACTGAAGCTTTCTTT
NA	NA	TRBV10-3	TRBJ2-4	16	CAISAVAALAKNIQYF	TGTGCCATCAGTGCGGTAGCAGCCCTAGCCAAAAACATTCAGTACTTC
NA	TRBD1	TRBV5-1	TRBJ2-2	15	CASSLKGANTGELFF	TGCGCCAGCAGCTTGAAGGGGGCTAACACCGGGGAGCTGTTTTTT
NA	NA	TRBV4-1	TRBJ1-5	15	CASSPRGPGGQPQHF	TGCGCCAGCAGCCCCCGCGGGCCGGGGGGGCAGCCCCAGCATTTT
NA	TRBD1	TRBV6-2/TRBV6-3	TRBJ1-6	15	CASSYYVRGNSPLHF	TGTGCCAGCAGTTACTACGTCAGGGGGAATTCACCCCTCCACTTT
NA	TRBD2	TRBV19	TRBJ2-3	16	CASSTRLAGGGDTQYF	TGTGCCAGTAGTACACGACTAGCGGGGGGGGGAGATACGCAGTATTTT
NA	NA	TRBV19	TRBJ1-6	15	CASSIRQPYNSPLHF	TGTGCCAGTAGTATACGACAGCCCTATAATTCACCCCTCCACTTT
NA	TRBD2	TRBV20-1	TRBJ2-1	16	CSARGTSGGSYNEQFF	TGCAGTGCTCGTGGGACTAGCGGGGGCTCTTACAATGAGCAGTTCTTC
NA	NA	TRBV18	TRBJ2-1	13	CASSPAQNNEQFF	TGTGCCAGCTCACCAGCCCAGAACAATGAGCAGTTCTTC